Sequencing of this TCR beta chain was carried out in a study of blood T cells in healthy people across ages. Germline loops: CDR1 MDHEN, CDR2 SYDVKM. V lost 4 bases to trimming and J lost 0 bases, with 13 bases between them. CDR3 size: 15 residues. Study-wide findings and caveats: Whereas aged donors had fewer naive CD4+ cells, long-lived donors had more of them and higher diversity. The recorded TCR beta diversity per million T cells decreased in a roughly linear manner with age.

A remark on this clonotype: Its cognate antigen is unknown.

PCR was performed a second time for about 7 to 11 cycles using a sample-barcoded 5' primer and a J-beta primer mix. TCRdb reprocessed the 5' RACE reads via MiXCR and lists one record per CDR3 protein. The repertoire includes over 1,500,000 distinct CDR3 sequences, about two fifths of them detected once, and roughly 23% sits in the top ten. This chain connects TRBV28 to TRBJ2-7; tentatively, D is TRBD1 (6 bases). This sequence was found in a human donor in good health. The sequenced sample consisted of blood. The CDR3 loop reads CASSSDRDTSYEQYF. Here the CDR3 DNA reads TGTGCCAGCAGTTCCGACCGGGACACCTCCTACGAGCAGTACTTC. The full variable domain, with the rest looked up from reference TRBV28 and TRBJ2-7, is DVKVTQSSRYLVKRTGEKVFLECVQDMDHENMFWYRQDPGLGLRLIYFSYDVKMKEKGDIPEGYSVSREKKERFSLILESASTNQTSMYLCASSSDRDTSYEQYFGPGTRLTVT.